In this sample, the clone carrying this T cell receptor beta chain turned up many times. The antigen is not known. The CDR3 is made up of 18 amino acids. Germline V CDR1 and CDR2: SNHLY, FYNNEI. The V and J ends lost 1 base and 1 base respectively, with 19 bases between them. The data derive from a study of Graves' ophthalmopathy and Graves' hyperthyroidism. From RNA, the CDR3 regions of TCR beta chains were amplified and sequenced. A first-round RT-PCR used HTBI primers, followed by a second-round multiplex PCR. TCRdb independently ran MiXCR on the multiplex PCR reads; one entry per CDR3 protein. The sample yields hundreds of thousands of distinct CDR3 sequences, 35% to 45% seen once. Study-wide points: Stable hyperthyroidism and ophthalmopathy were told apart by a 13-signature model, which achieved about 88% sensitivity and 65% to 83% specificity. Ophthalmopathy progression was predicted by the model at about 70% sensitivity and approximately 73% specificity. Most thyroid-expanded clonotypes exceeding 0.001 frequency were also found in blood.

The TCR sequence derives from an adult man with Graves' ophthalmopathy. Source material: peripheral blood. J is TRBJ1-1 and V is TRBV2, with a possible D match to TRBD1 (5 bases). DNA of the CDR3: TGTGCCAGCAGTGAAGTCCCCCCCTTTACCACAGGGAACACTGAAGCTTTCTTT. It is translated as CASSEVPPFTTGNTEAFF. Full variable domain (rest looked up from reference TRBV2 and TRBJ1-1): EPEVTQTPSHQVTQMGQEVILRCVPISNHLYFYWYRQILGQKVEFLVSFYNNEISEKSEIFDDQFSVERPDGSNFTLKIRSTKLEDSAMYFCASSEVPPFTTGNTEAFFGQGTRLTVV.